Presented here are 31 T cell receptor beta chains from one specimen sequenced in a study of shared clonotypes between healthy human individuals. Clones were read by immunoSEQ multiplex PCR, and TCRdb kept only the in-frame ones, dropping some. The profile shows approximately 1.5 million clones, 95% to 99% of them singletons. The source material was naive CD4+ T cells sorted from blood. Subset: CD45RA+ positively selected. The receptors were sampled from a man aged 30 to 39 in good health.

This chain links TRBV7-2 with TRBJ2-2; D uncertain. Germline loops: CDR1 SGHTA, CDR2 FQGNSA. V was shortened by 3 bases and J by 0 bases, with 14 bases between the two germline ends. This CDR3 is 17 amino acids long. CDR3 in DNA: TGTGCCAGCAGCTTCGCAATCGCTACGACGAACACCGGGGAGCTGTTTTTT. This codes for CASSFAIATTNTGELFF.

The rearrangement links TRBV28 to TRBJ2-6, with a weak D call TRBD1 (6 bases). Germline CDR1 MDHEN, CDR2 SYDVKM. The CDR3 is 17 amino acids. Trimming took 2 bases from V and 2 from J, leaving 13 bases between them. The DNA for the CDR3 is TGTGCCAGCAGTTTACGGCAGGGGAAGGCTGGGGCCAACGTCCTGACTTTC. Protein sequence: CASSLRQGKAGANVLTF.

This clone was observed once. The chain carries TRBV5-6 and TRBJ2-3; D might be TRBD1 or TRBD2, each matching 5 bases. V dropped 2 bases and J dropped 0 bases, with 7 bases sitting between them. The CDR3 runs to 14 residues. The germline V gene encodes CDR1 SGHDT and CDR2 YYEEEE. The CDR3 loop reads CASSFWGSTDTQYF. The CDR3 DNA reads TGTGCCAGCAGCTTTTGGGGGAGCACAGATACGCAGTATTTT.

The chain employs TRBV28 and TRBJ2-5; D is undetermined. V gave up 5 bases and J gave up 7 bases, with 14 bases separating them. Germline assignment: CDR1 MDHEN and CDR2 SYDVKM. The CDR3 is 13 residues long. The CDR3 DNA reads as TGTGCCAGCAGTCCACCCCCATTGCGGACCCAGTACTTC. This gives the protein CASSPPPLRTQYF.

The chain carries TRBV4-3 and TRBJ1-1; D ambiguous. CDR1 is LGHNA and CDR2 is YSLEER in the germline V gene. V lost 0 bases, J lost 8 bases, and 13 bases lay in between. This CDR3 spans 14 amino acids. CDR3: CASSQDMARSEAFF. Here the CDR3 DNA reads TGCGCCAGCAGCCAAGATATGGCCCGTTCCGAAGCTTTCTTT.

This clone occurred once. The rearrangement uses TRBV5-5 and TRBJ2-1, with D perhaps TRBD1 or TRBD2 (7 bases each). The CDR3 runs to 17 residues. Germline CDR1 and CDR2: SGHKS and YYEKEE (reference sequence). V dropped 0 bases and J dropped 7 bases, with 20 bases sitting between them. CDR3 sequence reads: CASSLVPQGGPRNEQFF. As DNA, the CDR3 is TGTGCCAGCAGCTTGGTCCCTCAGGGGGGGCCTCGGAATGAGCAGTTCTTC.

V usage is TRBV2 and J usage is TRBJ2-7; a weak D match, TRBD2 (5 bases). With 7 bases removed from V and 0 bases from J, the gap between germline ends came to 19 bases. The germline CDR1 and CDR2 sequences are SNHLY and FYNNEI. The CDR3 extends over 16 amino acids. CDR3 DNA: TGTGCCAGCATTCGAGAAAGGGAGTTCTCCTCCTACGAGCAGTACTTC. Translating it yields CASIREREFSSYEQYF.

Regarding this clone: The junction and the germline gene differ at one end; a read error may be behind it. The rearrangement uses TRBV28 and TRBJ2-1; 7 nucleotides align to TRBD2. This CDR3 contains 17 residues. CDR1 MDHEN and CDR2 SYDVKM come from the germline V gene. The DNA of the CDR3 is TGTGCCAGCAGTTTAAGGGCGACTAGCTTTTCCTTCAATGAGCAGTTCTTC. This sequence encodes CASSLRATSFSFNEQFF.

CDR3 DNA sequence: TGTGCCTGGAGGTCGTTAAAGCAGGGACACTTTAACACCGGGGAGCTGTTTTTT. Amino acid sequence: CAWRSLKQGHFNTGELFF. The chain joins TRBV30 to TRBJ2-2, with D maybe TRBD1 (6 bases). The CDR3 has 18 residues. CDR1 GTSNPN and CDR2 SVGIG come from the germline V gene (reference sequence). V lost 3 bases and J lost 2, with 22 bases in between. Full variable domain (missing parts from reference TRBV30 and TRBJ2-2): SQTIHQWPATLVQPVGSPLSLECTVEGTSNPNLYWYRQAAGRGLQLLFYSVGIGQISSEVPQNLSASRPQDRQFILSSKKLLLSDSGFYLCAWRSLKQGHFNTGELFFGEGSRLTVL.

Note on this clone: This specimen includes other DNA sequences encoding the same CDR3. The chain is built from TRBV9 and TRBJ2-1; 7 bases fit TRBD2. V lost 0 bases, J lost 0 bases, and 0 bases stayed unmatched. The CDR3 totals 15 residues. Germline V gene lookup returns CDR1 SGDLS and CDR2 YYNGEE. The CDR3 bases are TGTGCCAGCAGCGTAGGGACTAGCTCCTACAATGAGCAGTTCTTC. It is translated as CASSVGTSSYNEQFF.

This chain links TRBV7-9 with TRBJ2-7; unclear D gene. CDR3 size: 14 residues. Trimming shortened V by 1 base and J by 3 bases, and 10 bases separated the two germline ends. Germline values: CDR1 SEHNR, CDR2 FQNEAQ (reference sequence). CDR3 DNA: TGTGCCAGCAGCTTAGGCAGTAAGAACTACGAGCAGTACTTC. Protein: CASSLGSKNYEQYF.

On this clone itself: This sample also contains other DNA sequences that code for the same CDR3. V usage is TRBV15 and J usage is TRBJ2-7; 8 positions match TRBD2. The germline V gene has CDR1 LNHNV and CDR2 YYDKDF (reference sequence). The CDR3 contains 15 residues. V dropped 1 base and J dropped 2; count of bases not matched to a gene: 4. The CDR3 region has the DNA TGTGCCACCAGCAGAGCCACTAGCGGTACCTACGAGCAGTACTTC. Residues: CATSRATSGTYEQYF.

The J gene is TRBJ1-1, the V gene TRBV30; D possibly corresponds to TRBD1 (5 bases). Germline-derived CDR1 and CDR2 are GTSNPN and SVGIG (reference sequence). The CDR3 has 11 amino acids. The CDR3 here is CAYQGGTEAFF. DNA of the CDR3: TGTGCGTATCAGGGTGGCACTGAAGCTTTCTTT.

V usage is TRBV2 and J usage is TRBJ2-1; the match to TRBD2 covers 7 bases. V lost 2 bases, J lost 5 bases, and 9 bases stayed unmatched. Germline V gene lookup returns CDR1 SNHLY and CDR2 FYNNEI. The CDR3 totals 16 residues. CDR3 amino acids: CASSERAGSFHNEQFF. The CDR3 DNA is TGTGCCAGCAGTGAAAGAGCGGGGAGCTTCCACAATGAGCAGTTCTTC.

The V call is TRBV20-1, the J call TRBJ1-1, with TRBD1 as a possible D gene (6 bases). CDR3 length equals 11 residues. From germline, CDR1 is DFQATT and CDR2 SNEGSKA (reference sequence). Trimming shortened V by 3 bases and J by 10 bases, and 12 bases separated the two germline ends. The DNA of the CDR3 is TGCAGTGCTAGGCGGACAGAGAGAGCTTTCTTT. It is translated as CSARRTERAFF.

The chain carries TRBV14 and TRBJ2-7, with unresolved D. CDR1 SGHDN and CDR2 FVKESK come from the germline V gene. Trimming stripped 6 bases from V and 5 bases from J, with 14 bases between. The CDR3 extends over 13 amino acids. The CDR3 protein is CASSLGPVNEQYF. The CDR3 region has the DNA TGTGCCAGCAGTTTAGGTCCCGTAAACGAGCAGTACTTC.

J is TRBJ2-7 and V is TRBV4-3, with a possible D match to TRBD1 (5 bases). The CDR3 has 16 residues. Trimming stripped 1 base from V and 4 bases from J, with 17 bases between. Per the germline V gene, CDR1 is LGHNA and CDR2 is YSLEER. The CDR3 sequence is CASSQGWGSASYEQYF. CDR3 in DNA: TGCGCCAGCAGCCAAGGTTGGGGCAGCGCTTCGTACGAGCAGTACTTC.

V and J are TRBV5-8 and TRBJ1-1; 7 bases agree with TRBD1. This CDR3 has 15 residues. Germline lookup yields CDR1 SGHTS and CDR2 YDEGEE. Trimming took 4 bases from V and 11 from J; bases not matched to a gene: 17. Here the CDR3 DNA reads TGTGCCAGCAGCAGTTCCAATGACAGGGAGGTTCTGGCTTTCTTT. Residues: CASSSSNDREVLAFF.

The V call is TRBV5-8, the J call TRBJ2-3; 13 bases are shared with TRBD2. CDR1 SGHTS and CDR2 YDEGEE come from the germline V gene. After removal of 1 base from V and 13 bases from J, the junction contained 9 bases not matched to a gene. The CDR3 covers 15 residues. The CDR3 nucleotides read TGTGCCAGCAGCTTGATCTCCGGGACTAGCGGGACTAAGTATTTT. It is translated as CASSLISGTSGTKYF.

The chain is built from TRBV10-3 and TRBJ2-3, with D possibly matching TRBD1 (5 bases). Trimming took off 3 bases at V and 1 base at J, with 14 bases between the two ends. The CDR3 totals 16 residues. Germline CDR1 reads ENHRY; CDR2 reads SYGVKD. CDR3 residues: CAISDLDQGGTDTQYF. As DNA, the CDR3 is TGTGCCATCAGTGACCTCGATCAAGGGGGCACAGATACGCAGTATTTT.

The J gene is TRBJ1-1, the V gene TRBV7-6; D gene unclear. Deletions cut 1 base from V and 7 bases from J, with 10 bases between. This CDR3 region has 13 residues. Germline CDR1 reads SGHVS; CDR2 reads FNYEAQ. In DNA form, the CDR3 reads TGTGCCAGCAGCTTAGTTTCGGGAGATGAAGCTTTCTTT. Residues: CASSLVSGDEAFF.

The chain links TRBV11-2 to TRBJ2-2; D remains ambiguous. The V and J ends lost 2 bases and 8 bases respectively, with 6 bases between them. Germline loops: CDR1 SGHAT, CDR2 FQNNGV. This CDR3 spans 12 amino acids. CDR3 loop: CASSLKSGELFF. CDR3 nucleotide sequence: TGTGCCAGCAGCTTAAAAAGTGGGGAGCTGTTTTTT.

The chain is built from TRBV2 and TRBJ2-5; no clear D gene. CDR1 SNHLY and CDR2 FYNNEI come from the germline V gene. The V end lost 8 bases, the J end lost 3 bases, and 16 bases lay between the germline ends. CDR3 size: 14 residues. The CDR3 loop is CASGLKESEETQYF. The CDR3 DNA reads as TGTGCCAGCGGGTTAAAGGAGTCCGAAGAGACCCAGTACTTC.

The CDR3 nucleotides read TGTGCCAGCAGCTTAGGACAAATTGATACGCAGTATTTT. Amino acid sequence: CASSLGQIDTQYF. The chain carries TRBV11-1 and TRBJ2-3; D is unclear. The germline CDR1 and CDR2 sequences are SGHAT and FQDESV (reference sequence). The CDR3 runs to 13 residues. Trimming removed 1 base from V and 6 bases from J, with 8 bases in between.

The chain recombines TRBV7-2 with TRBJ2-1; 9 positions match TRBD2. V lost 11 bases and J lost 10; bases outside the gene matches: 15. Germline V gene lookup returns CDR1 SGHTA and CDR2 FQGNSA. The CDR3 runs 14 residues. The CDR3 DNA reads TGTGCCGTCGAAACCCCAGCGGGAGGCGTAGAGCAGTTCTTC. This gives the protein CAVETPAGGVEQFF. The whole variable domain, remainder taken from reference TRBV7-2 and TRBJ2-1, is GAGVSQSPSNKVTEKGKDVELRCDPISGHTALYWYRQSLGQGLEFLIYFQGNSAPDKSGLPSDRFSAERTGGSVSTLTIQRTQQEDSAVYLCAVETPAGGVEQFFGPGTRLTVL.

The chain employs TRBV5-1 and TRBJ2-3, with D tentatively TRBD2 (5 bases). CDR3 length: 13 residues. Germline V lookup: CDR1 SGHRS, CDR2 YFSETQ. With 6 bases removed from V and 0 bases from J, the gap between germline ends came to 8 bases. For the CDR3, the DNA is TGCGCCAGCACTCGGGGTAGCACAGATACGCAGTATTTT. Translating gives CASTRGSTDTQYF.

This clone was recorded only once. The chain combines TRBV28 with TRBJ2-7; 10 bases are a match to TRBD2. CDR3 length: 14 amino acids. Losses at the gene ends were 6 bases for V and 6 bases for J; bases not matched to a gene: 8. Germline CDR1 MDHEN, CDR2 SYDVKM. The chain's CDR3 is CASSLLAGKGEQYF. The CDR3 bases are TGTGCCAGCAGCCTACTAGCGGGAAAAGGCGAGCAGTACTTC.

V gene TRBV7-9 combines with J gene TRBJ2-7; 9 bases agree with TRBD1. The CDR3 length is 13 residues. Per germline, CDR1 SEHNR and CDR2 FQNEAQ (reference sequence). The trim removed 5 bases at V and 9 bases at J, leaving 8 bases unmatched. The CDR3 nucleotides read TGTGCCAGCAGCAGGGACAGGGAGGAGAGGCAGTACTTC. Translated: CASSRDREERQYF.

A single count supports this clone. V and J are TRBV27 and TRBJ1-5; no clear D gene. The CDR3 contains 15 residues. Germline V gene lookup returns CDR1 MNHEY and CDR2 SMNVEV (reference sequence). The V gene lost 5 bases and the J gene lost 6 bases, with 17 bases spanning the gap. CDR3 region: CASSESDFPIQPQHF. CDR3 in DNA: TGTGCCAGCAGTGAATCGGACTTCCCGATTCAGCCCCAGCATTTT.

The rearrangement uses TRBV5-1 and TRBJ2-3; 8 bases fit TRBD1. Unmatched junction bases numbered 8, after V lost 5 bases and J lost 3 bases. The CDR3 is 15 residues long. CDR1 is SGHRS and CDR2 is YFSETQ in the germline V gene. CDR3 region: CASSRDRMGTDTQYF. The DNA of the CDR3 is TGCGCCAGCAGTCGGGACAGGATGGGGACAGATACGCAGTATTTT.

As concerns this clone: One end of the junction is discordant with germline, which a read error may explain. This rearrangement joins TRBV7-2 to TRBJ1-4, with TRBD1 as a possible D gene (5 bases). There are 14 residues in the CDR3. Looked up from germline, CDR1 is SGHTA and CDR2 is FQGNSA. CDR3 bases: TGTGCCAGCAGCCTCAGAGGGGTCGTTGAGCCCTTCCATTGG. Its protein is CASSLRGVVEPFHW. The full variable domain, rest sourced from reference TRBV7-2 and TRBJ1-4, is GAGVSQSPSNKVTEKGKDVELRCDPISGHTALYWYRQSLGQGLEFLIYFQGNSAPDKSGLPSDRFSAERTGGSVSTLTIQRTQQEDSAVYLCASSLRGVVEPFHWGSGTQLSVL.